The 24 T cell receptor beta chains below all came from one sample that was sequenced in a study of cytomegalovirus exposure and HLA in healthy donors. PCR used 60 Vbeta primers and 13 Jbeta primers. Generated by immunoSEQ multiplex PCR, the TCRdb table keeps only in-frame clones and is missing some. The table lists over 90,000 clones, about four fifths of them singletons. Sequenced sample: PBMCs. Receptors were obtained from a man aged 35-49 years in good health and CMV-seropositive.

V usage is TRBV27 and J usage is TRBJ1-2; 8 bases are a match to TRBD1. The CDR3 is made up of 15 amino acids. The ends lost 5 bases at V and 3 bases at J; junction bases unmatched: 8. CDR1 MNHEY and CDR2 SMNVEV come from the germline V gene (reference sequence). The CDR3 spells CASSPRTGIHYGYTF. The CDR3 region has the DNA TGTGCCAGCAGTCCGCGGACAGGGATACACTATGGCTACACCTTC.

In this sample, this clone turned up a few times. Other nucleotide sequences in the sample specify the same CDR3. V gene TRBV10-3 combines with J gene TRBJ2-6; D is perhaps TRBD1 (6 bases). The V end was cut by 4 bases, the J end by 4 bases, with 17 bases between. The CDR3 loop spans 17 amino acids. Germline V gene lookup returns CDR1 ENHRY and CDR2 SYGVKD. The DNA for the CDR3 is TGTGCCATCAGTGCCCTAGCCACAGGGACCGGGGCCAACGTCCTGACTTTC. Translating it yields CAISALATGTGANVLTF.

This chain links TRBV2 with TRBJ2-3; 11 nucleotides agree with TRBD2. Germline V CDR1 and CDR2: SNHLY, FYNNEI. CDR3 length: 15 residues. V dropped 7 bases and J dropped 2; count of bases not matched to a gene: 5. CDR3: CASNIAGGSTDTQYF. CDR3 DNA: TGTGCCAGCAATATAGCGGGAGGGTCCACAGATACGCAGTATTTT.

Only one count was recorded for this clone. The chain carries TRBV4-2 and TRBJ1-3; D perhaps matches TRBD1 (5 bases). Germline lookup yields CDR1 LGHNA and CDR2 YNFKEQ. The CDR3 runs 15 residues. With 6 bases removed from V and 1 base from J, the gap between germline ends came to 13 bases. The CDR3 sequence: CASSSDSSSGNTIYF. The CDR3 region has the DNA TGTGCCAGCAGTAGTGACAGCTCATCTGGAAACACCATATATTTT.

This clone has only one observation. V and J are TRBV6-1 and TRBJ1-2, with 11 bases lining up with TRBD1. The junction had 10 bases not matched to a gene; V was cut back by 5 bases and J by 8 bases. This CDR3 region has 15 residues. Germline V gene data show CDR1 as MNHNS and CDR2 as SASEGT. The CDR3 loop is CASSMRTGGAWGYTF. The CDR3 DNA is TGTGCCAGCAGTATGCGGACAGGGGGCGCGTGGGGCTACACCTTC.

V gene TRBV7-7 combines with J gene TRBJ2-1; a possible D gene is TRBD1 (6 bases). V was trimmed by 5 bases and J by 4 bases, leaving 12 bases between them. CDR3 length: 14 residues. The germline gives CDR1 SSHAT, CDR2 FNYEAQ (reference sequence). The CDR3 spells CASSLTGSYNEQFF. CDR3 DNA sequence: TGTGCCAGCAGCCTTACAGGGTCATACAATGAGCAGTTCTTC.

The chain is built from TRBV18 and TRBJ2-4; the match to TRBD2 covers 7 bases. CDR3 length: 16 amino acids. V gave up 1 base and J gave up 0 bases; unmatched junction bases: 3. In germline, CDR1 is KGHSH, CDR2 LQKENI. This chain's CDR3 is CASSPLAGLAKNIQYF. CDR3 nucleotides: TGTGCCAGCTCACCACTAGCGGGTTTAGCCAAAAACATTCAGTACTTC.

This chain uses TRBV2 with TRBJ2-3, with 8 nucleotides matching TRBD2. V lost 1 base and J lost 5; bases outside the gene matches: 8. The CDR3 is made up of 16 amino acids. CDR1 and CDR2 from the germline V gene are SNHLY and FYNNEI. CDR3 amino acids: CASSEGLGRAKDTQYF. DNA of the CDR3: TGTGCCAGCAGTGAAGGTCTCGGGAGGGCCAAAGATACGCAGTATTTT.

In regard to this clone: Germline and junction disagree at one end, which may indicate a read error. The chain uses TRBV4-1 and TRBJ2-1; D may be TRBD2 (6 bases). The length of the CDR3 is 17 residues. Looked up from germline, CDR1 is MGHRA and CDR2 is YSYEKL. CDR3 residues: CASSQDWLARPYNEQLF. In DNA form, the CDR3 reads TGCGCCAGCAGCCAAGATTGGCTAGCGAGACCCTACAATGAGCAGCTCTTC.

This clone was detected once. The chain carries TRBV6-6 and TRBJ2-1; TRBD2 might be the D (6 bases). Trimming removed 3 bases at V and 9 bases at J, with 12 bases between. The V gene's germline CDR1 is MNHNY and CDR2 SVGAGI (reference sequence). The CDR3 runs to 13 residues. In nucleotides, the CDR3 is TGTGCCAGCAGTTATGCGGTAGCGGCTGAGCAGTTCTTC. It encodes CASSYAVAAEQFF.

The chain employs TRBV6-5 and TRBJ1-1; no definite D call. The CDR3 extends over 13 amino acids. Germline CDR1 is MNHEY and CDR2 is SVGAGI. Trimming removed 2 bases at V and 4 bases at J, with 8 bases between. The CDR3 loop reads CASSYRLGTEAFF. CDR3 DNA sequence: TGTGCCAGCAGTTACCGACTCGGCACTGAAGCTTTCTTT.

The chain recombines TRBV6-5 with TRBJ2-7; D might be TRBD1 (6 bases). The germline V and J ends were trimmed by 2 bases and 2 bases, with 13 bases remaining between them. The CDR3 has 15 amino acids. Germline assignment: CDR1 MNHEY and CDR2 SVGAGI. This chain's CDR3 is CASSYRRDKTYEQYF. DNA of the CDR3: TGTGCCAGCAGTTACCGTCGGGACAAGACCTACGAGCAGTACTTC.

The chain links TRBV27 to TRBJ2-1; no firm D call. Germline lookup yields CDR1 MNHEY and CDR2 SMNVEV (reference sequence). Trimming took off 6 bases at V and 2 bases at J, with 11 bases between the two ends. CDR3 length: 14 amino acids. CDR3 nucleotides: TGTGCCAGCAGCGCGAGGAGCCCCTACAATGAGCAGTTCTTC. Translating gives CASSARSPYNEQFF.

The chain carries TRBV2 and TRBJ2-3; 7 positions match TRBD1. The CDR3 consists of 12 residues. Trimming removed 7 bases from V and 4 bases from J; junction bases left unmatched: 2. Germline CDR1 reads SNHLY; CDR2 reads FYNNEI. CDR3 coding DNA: TGTGCCAGCATAGGGGGCGCAGATACGCAGTATTTT. The encoded protein is CASIGGADTQYF.

The chain uses TRBV10-3 and TRBJ2-7; TRBD1 matches at 8 bases. J gave up 2 bases and V 5 bases, and 2 bases lay outside the gene matches. The CDR3 has 13 amino acids. Germline CDR1 is ENHRY and CDR2 is SYGVKD. The CDR3: CAISYRGAYEQYF. The CDR3 nucleotides are TGTGCCATCAGTTACAGGGGGGCCTACGAGCAGTACTTC.

A remark on this clone: Compared with germline, one end of the junction differs, possibly owing to a read error. The V call is TRBV2, the J call TRBJ2-1; 15 positions agree with TRBD2. This CDR3 is 14 amino acids long. Germline V gene data show CDR1 as SNHLY and CDR2 as FYNNEI. Here the CDR3 reads CASSEGTSGGQQFF. CDR3 in DNA: TGTGCCAGCAGCGAAGGGACTAGCGGGGGGCAACAGTTCTTC.

About this clone itself: Relative to the germline gene, one junction end is altered; a read error may explain this. This chain links TRBV7-9 with TRBJ2-6; TRBD1 agrees at 9 bases. The germline V gene has CDR1 SEHNR and CDR2 FQNEAQ (reference sequence). The CDR3 contains 16 residues. In DNA form, the CDR3 reads TGTGCCAGCAGCGGAGGGACAGGGTTCGGGGCCAACGGCCTGACTTTC. Protein sequence: CASSGGTGFGANGLTF.

The V and J genes are TRBV15 and TRBJ2-2; 9 bases line up with TRBD1. Trimming at V came to 1 base and at J to 5 bases, leaving 2 bases not matched to a gene. The CDR3 is 15 residues long. The germline gives CDR1 LNHNV, CDR2 YYDKDF (reference sequence). CDR3 in amino acids: CATSRGTGVTGELFF. The CDR3 DNA reads TGTGCCACCAGCAGAGGGACAGGGGTGACCGGGGAGCTGTTTTTT.

This clone was counted only a few times. J is TRBJ2-2 and V is TRBV6-5, with 7 bases identical to TRBD1. Germline CDR1 and CDR2: MNHEY and SVGAGI. CDR3 length: 14 residues. V was clipped by 8 bases and J by 2 bases; unmatched bases: 5. CDR3 DNA: TGTGCCAGCTCAAGGGGGCCAAACACCGGGGAGCTGTTTTTT. Its translation: CASSRGPNTGELFF.

The chain recombines TRBV2 with TRBJ1-1; D ambiguous. This CDR3 has 11 residues. Trimming took off 3 bases at V and 6 bases at J, with 5 bases between the two ends. Germline CDR1 SNHLY, CDR2 FYNNEI. The CDR3 DNA reads as TGTGCCAGCAGTGAGCAGTCTGAAGCTTTCTTT. Amino acid sequence: CASSEQSEAFF.

The V call is TRBV5-1, the J call TRBJ2-6, with a possible D match to TRBD1 (6 bases). CDR3 length: 17 amino acids. V gave up 2 bases and J gave up 0 bases, with 12 bases separating them. In germline, CDR1 is SGHRS, CDR2 YFSETQ. CDR3 nucleotide sequence: TGCGCCAGCAGCTTCCGGACAGCGAGCTCTGGGGCCAACGTCCTGACTTTC. Its translation: CASSFRTASSGANVLTF.

The chain is built from TRBV2 and TRBJ1-1, with D unclear. V gave up 6 bases and J gave up 4 bases, with 9 bases separating them. Germline lookup yields CDR1 SNHLY and CDR2 FYNNEI. The CDR3 is made up of 12 amino acids. The DNA of the CDR3 is TGTGCCAGCAGACCGGAGATCACTGAAGCTTTCTTT. Translation gives CASRPEITEAFF. The full variable domain, with the rest looked up from reference TRBV2 and TRBJ1-1, is EPEVTQTPSHQVTQMGQEVILRCVPISNHLYFYWYRQILGQKVEFLVSFYNNEISEKSEIFDDQFSVERPDGSNFTLKIRSTKLEDSAMYFCASRPEITEAFFGQGTRLTVV.

The genes are TRBV6-5 and TRBJ1-5; 8 bases match TRBD1. This CDR3 is built from 15 residues. Trimming cost V 5 bases and J 0 bases; bases outside gene matches: 3. Germline CDR1 is MNHEY and CDR2 is SVGAGI. The CDR3 sequence: CASSRTGYSNQPQHF. For the CDR3, the DNA is TGTGCCAGCAGTCGGACAGGGTATAGCAATCAGCCCCAGCATTTT.

V is TRBV19 and J is TRBJ1-2; possibly TRBD1 for D (6 bases). Trimming removed 7 bases from V and 8 bases from J, with 17 bases in between. Germline-derived CDR1 and CDR2 are LNHDA and SQIVND (reference sequence). This CDR3 contains 13 residues. The CDR3 protein is CASTDLRGRGYTF. In DNA, the CDR3 is TGTGCCAGTACCGACTTGCGGGGGCGAGGCTACACCTTC.